This TCR beta chain is from a study of T cells in Graves' hyperthyroidism and ophthalmopathy. This clonotype was counted many times. RNA transcripts gave rise to amplified TCR beta CDR3 regions. Initially, a first-round RT-PCR of the TCR CDR3 employed the HTBI primer set. Each CDR3 protein gets one entry after TCRdb re-called the multiplex PCR reads with MiXCR. This sample has approximately 100,000 distinct CDR3 sequences, with 40% to 50% found just once. Uncontrolled infections, other autoimmune diseases, pregnancy or lactation led to exclusion of patients. Fresh peripheral blood, 10 ml, yielded the PBMCs. V was pared by 1 base and J by 3 bases, with 0 bases between. The CDR3 is 11 amino acids. Germline CDR1 and CDR2: KGHDR and SFDVKD.

The chain is built from TRBV24-1 and TRBJ2-7; D call uncertain. This clonotype was obtained from a man aged 40-55 years with Graves' hyperthyroidism. Input material: blood. The DNA for the CDR3 is TGTGCCACCAGTGATTTCTACGAGCAGTACTTC. Translating gives CATSDFYEQYF.